This T cell receptor (beta chain) originates from a study of T cells in Graves' hyperthyroidism and ophthalmopathy. This clonotype was counted many times. Amplification of TCR beta CDR3 regions used RNA as the template. A first-round RT-PCR of the TCR CDR3 used the HTBI primer set. TCRdb processed the multiplex PCR reads anew with MiXCR; each CDR3 protein has one entry. The table records around 340,000 distinct CDR3 sequences, around a sixth of them present only once. Trimming shortened V by 4 bases and J by 4 bases, and 17 bases separated the two germline ends. The germline V gene encodes CDR1 SNHLY and CDR2 FYNNEI. This CDR3 comprises 16 residues.

The rearrangement joins TRBV2 to TRBJ1-5; possibly TRBD1 for D (5 bases). Sequenced sample: blood. This TCR was sampled from a woman aged 40 to 50 with Graves' ophthalmopathy. This chain's CDR3 is CASSGHRGRANQPQHF. CDR3 in DNA: TGTGCCAGCAGTGGTCACCGGGGCAGGGCAAATCAGCCCCAGCATTTT.